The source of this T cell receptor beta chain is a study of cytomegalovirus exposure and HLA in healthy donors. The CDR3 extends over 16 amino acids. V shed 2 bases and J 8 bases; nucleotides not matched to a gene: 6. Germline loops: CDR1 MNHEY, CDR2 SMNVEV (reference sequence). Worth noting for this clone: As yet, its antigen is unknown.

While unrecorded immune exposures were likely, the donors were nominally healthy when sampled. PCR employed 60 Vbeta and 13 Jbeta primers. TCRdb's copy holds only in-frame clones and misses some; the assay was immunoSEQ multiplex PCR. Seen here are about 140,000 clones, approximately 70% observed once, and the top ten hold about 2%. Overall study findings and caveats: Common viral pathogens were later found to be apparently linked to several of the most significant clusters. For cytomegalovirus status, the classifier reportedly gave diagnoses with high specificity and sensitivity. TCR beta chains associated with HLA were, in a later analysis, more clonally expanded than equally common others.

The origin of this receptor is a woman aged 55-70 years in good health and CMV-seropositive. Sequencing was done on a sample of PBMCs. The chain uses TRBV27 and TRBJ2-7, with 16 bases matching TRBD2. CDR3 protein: CASSLGWGLAGGKQYF. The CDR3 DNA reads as TGTGCCAGCAGTTTAGGGTGGGGACTAGCGGGAGGGAAGCAGTACTTC.